This TCR beta chain was identified in a study of blood T cell repertoires in COVID-19. This CDR3 contains 15 residues. The V and J ends lost 4 bases and 3 bases respectively, with 13 bases between them. The germline V gene encodes CDR1 SNHLY and CDR2 FYNNEI. TCRdb's copy holds only in-frame clones and misses some; the assay was immunoSEQ multiplex PCR. Among approximately 300,000 clones listed, about 85% were seen once. All enrollees were about 18 to 100 years old and from 25 or so US areas. This sequence was found in a woman in her twenties or thirties who had been exposed to COVID-19. The V and J genes are TRBV2 and TRBJ2-1, with D possibly matching TRBD1 (5 bases). The specimen was PBMCs or T cells enriched from blood (not recorded which). The CDR3 bases are TGTGCCAGCAGTGCAGGGCAGAGTAGCTACAATGAGCAGTTCTTC. It translates to CASSAGQSSYNEQFF.